This record looks at one TCR beta chain sequence and its context. Antigen unknown. The CDR3 regions of TCR beta were amplified from RNA transcripts. The TCR CDR3 was amplified in a first-round RT-PCR using the HTBI primer set. TCRdb re-derived calls from the multiplex PCR reads in MiXCR, one entry per CDR3 protein. The profile shows roughly 250,000 distinct CDR3 sequences, about 20% of them singletons. These data are taken from a study of T cells in Graves' hyperthyroidism and ophthalmopathy. Whole-study findings and limits: In the analysis, a 13 V-J model separated ophthalmopathy from stable hyperthyroidism.

The germline gives CDR1 SGHVT, CDR2 SQSDAQ. V was clipped by 5 bases and J by 5 bases; unmatched bases: 14. This CDR3 is built from 16 residues. Duration under 3 months, a NOSPECS grade of at least 4, and a Clinical Activity Score of at least 3 characterized the ophthalmopathy patients. The sequenced sample consisted of blood. The TCR was taken from a man aged 25 to 45 with Graves' ophthalmopathy. V gene TRBV7-4 combines with J gene TRBJ2-7; 8 positions agree with TRBD1. Here the CDR3 reads CASSPPRRQGKHEQYF. The CDR3 nucleotides are TGTGCCAGCAGCCCCCCCCGGAGACAGGGGAAGCACGAGCAGTACTTC. Full variable domain (outside the CDR3, taken from reference TRBV7-4 and TRBJ2-7): GAGVSQSPRYKVAKRGRDVALRCDSISGHVTLYWYRQTLGQGSEVLTYSQSDAQRDKSGRPSGRFSAERPERSVSTLKIQRTEQGDSAVYLCASSPPRRQGKHEQYFGPGTRLTVT.